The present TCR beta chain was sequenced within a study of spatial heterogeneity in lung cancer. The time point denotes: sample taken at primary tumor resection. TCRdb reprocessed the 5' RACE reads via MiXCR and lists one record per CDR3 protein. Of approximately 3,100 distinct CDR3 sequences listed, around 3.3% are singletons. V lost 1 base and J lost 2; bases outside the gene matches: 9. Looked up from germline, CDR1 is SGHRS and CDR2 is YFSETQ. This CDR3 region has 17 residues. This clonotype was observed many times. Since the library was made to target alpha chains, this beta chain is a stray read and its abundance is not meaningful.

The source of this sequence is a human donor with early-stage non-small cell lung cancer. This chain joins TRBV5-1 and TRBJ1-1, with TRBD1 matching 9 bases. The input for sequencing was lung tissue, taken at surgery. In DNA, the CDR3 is TGCGCCAGCAGCTTGATGGGACAGGGATCGATTAACACTGAAGCTTTCTTT. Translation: CASSLMGQGSINTEAFF.